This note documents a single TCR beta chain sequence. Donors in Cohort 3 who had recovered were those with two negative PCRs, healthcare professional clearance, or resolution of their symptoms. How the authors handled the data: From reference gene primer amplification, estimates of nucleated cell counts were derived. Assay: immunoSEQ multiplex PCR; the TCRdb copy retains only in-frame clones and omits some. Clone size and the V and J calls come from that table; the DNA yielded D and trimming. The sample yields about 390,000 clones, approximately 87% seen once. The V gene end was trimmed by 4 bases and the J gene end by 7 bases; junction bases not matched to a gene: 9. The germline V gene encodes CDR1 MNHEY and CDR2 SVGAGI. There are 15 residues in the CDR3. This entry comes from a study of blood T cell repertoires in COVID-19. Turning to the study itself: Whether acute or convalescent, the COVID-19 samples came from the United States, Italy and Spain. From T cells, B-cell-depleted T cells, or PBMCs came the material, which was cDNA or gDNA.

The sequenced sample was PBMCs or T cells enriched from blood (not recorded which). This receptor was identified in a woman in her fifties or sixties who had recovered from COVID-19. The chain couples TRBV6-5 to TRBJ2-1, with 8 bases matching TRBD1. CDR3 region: CASSFRQGAWNEQFF. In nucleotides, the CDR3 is TGTGCCAGCAGTTTCAGGCAGGGGGCTTGGAATGAGCAGTTCTTC.